This passage covers 8 T cell receptor beta chains from one sample sequenced in a study of Graves' ophthalmopathy and Graves' hyperthyroidism. Amplification of the TCR beta CDR3 regions used RNA transcripts (as template). Scientists carried out first-round RT-PCR using HTBI primers and then a second-round multiplex PCR. One entry per CDR3 protein results from TCRdb running MiXCR on the multiplex PCR reads. The data hold approximately 700,000 distinct CDR3 sequences, with 40% observed a single time. The sequencing input was peripheral blood. The origin of the receptors is an adult man with Graves' ophthalmopathy.

V is TRBV7-2 and J is TRBJ2-6; D may match TRBD1 or TRBD2 (5 bases each). The CDR3 runs to 18 residues. In germline, CDR1 is SGHTA, CDR2 FQGNSA. The V end lost 5 bases, the J end lost 1 base, and 18 bases lay between the germline ends. This CDR3 reads CASSLAGAGKSGANVLTF. CDR3 nucleotides: TGTGCCAGCAGCCTCGCGGGCGCAGGGAAGTCTGGGGCCAACGTCCTGACTTTC.

V gene TRBV5-1 combines with J gene TRBJ2-7; 8 nucleotides match TRBD1. This CDR3 comprises 16 residues. V lost 5 bases and J lost 0; bases outside the gene matches: 10. Germline-derived CDR1 and CDR2 are SGHRS and YFSETQ. CDR3 DNA sequence: TGCGCCAGCAGGGACCGGGACAGGAGGAGCTCCTACGAGCAGTACTTC. Amino acids: CASRDRDRRSSYEQYF.

The chain employs TRBV6-2 or TRBV6-3 and TRBJ2-7; no clear D gene. The V gene's germline CDR1 is MNHEY and CDR2 SVGEGT. The V end was cut by 2 bases, the J end by 0 bases, with 8 bases between. The CDR3 is made up of 14 amino acids. The CDR3 DNA follows: TGTGCCAGCAGTTACAACAGAGGCTCCTACGAGCAGTACTTC. Translating it yields CASSYNRGSYEQYF.

The chain employs TRBV29-1 and TRBJ2-7; TRBD1 matches at 7 bases. The V gene end was trimmed by 4 bases and the J gene end by 5 bases; junction bases not matched to a gene: 8. The germline V gene has CDR1 SQVTM and CDR2 ANQGSEA. This CDR3 spans 13 amino acids. The CDR3 protein is CSVGGQVGDEQYF. The CDR3 DNA follows: TGCAGCGTTGGCGGACAGGTTGGCGACGAGCAGTACTTC.

The rearrangement joins TRBV12-3 or TRBV12-4 to TRBJ1-1; the D gene is possibly TRBD1 (5 bases). Trimming removed 5 bases from V and 1 base from J, with 14 bases in between. The CDR3 is 15 amino acids. The CDR3: CASSQPDSANTEAFF. As DNA, the CDR3 is TGTGCCAGCAGTCAACCCGACAGTGCGAACACTGAAGCTTTCTTT.

In nucleotides, the CDR3 is TGTGCCTGGAGTGTACAAAGAGAGACTGAAGCTTTCTTT. It translates to CAWSVQRETEAFF. J is TRBJ1-1 and V is TRBV30; D is unclear. The germline V gene encodes CDR1 GTSNPN and CDR2 SVGIG (reference sequence). Between the trimmed V and J ends, which lost 0 bases and 5 bases, there was a span of 10 bases. This CDR3 has 13 residues. Supplemented by reference TRBV30 and TRBJ1-1, the full variable domain reads SQTIHQWPATLVQPVGSPLSLECTVEGTSNPNLYWYRQAAGRGLQLLFYSVGIGQISSEVPQNLSASRPQDRQFILSSKKLLLSDSGFYLCAWSVQRETEAFFGQGTRLTVV.

V is TRBV12-3 or TRBV12-4 and J is TRBJ2-5; D not certain. V lost 5 bases and J 0 bases, leaving 4 bases between the germline ends. The CDR3 runs to 12 residues. The CDR3 is CASSHNQETQYF. In DNA, the CDR3 is TGTGCCAGCAGTCATAACCAAGAGACCCAGTACTTC.

The chain recombines TRBV11-2 with TRBJ2-5; 9 bases are shared with TRBD1. The CDR3 runs 17 residues. The V segment lost 3 bases and the J segment 4 bases; nucleotides outside the gene matches: 12. Germline CDR1 SGHAT, CDR2 FQNNGV. CDR3 in amino acids: CASSLDRGPEGGETQYF. The DNA for the CDR3 is TGTGCCAGCAGCTTGGACAGGGGTCCAGAAGGAGGAGAGACCCAGTACTTC. Filled out from reference TRBV11-2 and TRBJ2-5, the complete variable domain reads EAGVAQSPRYKIIEKRQSVAFWCNPISGHATLYWYQQILGQGPKLLIQFQNNGVVDDSQLPKDRFSAERLKGVDSTLKIQPAKLEDSAVYLCASSLDRGPEGGETQYFGPGTRLLVL.